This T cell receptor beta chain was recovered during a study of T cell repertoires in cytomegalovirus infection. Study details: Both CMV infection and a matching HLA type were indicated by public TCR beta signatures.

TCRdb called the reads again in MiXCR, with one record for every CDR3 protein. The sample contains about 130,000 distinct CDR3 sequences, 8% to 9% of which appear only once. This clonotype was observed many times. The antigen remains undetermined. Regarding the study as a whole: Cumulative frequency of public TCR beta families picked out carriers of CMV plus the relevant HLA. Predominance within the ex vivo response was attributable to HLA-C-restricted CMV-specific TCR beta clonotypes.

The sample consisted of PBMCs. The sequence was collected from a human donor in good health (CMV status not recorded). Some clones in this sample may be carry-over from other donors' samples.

This CDR3 reads CASSPSGGVPYNEQFF. The CDR3, as DNA: TGTGCCAGCAGTCCCAGCGGGGGGGTCCCCTACAATGAGCAGTTCTTC. This rearrangement joins TRBV28 to TRBJ2-1; 10 positions agree with TRBD2. This CDR3 is 16 amino acids long. Germline lookup yields CDR1 MDHEN and CDR2 SYDVKM. Germline trimming cut 5 bases from V and 2 bases from J; bases unmatched to any gene: 6.